This T cell receptor beta chain was captured by sequencing in a study of regulatory T cells in long-lasting Graves disease. Study-wide results and caveats: Samples came from peripheral blood alone, without thyroid tissue. Persistent patients had more shared public clonotypes (2,741) than new patients (966).

The time point is: newly diagnosed GD, antithyroid drugs for less than 3 months. The TCR library was prepared using RNA isolated from PBMCs. The V end lost 4 bases, the J end lost 2 bases, and 8 bases lay between the germline ends. This CDR3 region has 12 residues. CDR1 and CDR2 (germline): SQVTM, ANQGSEA. Arm-PCR of CDR3 regions and iRepertoire HTBI primers were used to build TCR beta libraries. From the multiplex PCR reads, TCRdb called clonotypes with MiXCR, one entry per CDR3 protein. In the table there are 410,000 or so distinct CDR3 sequences, 14% to 15% of which are singletons. In its sample, this clonotype was seen a few times. The antigen remains undetermined. The sample was also reused in another study, on T cells in Graves' hyperthyroidism and ophthalmopathy. That study reports: Ophthalmopathy and stable hyperthyroidism were told apart by a 13 V-J model.

The specimen comprised peripheral blood mononuclear cells (PBMCs), sampled at new diagnosis, from a patient treated with antithyroid drugs. This clonotype was obtained from a woman aged 30 to 39 with Graves disease. The gene calls are TRBV29-1 and TRBJ1-2; D is unclear. CDR3 region: CSVGEGNYGYTF. CDR3 in DNA: TGCAGCGTTGGTGAAGGGAACTATGGCTACACCTTC.